The subject of this entry is one TCR beta chain. No antigen is known for it. At the DNA level, this CDR3 is encoded by other sequences in the same sample as well. These data are taken from a study of a mutant IDH1 vaccine in newly diagnosed glioma. In the study overall: Treatment recipients were roughly 62% male and around 40% female, and their mean age was approximately 43 years. It was radiotherapy, temozolomide, or both that patients received previously, with most receiving both. Regarding the study as a whole: Vaccine-induced immune responses occurred in 93.3% of patients. Seemingly, pseudoprogression had no relation to changes in the top peripheral T cell clonotypes.

Trimming stripped 0 bases from V and 1 base from J, with 7 bases between. The germline V gene encodes CDR1 SGHRS and CDR2 YFSETQ. This CDR3 is 14 amino acids long. The time point was: baseline, week 1 (first vaccination visit). Documented treatment: pre-vaccination baseline after standard-of-care therapy. Repertoires were generated with immunoSEQ multiplex PCR, while TCRdb's copy carries only in-frame clones and drops some. The sample has 90,000 to 95,000 clones, 80% to 90% seen once. V and J are TRBV5-1 and TRBJ1-1; possible D gene TRBD1, 5 bases. This material consisted of PBMCs, taken from a glioma patient treated with radiotherapy, temozolomide or both. The clonotype comes from a woman aged 50 to 60 with glioma. CDR3 nucleotides: TGCGCCAGCAGCTTGGGACAGCCGAACACTGAAGCTTTCTTT. Translated, it gives CASSLGQPNTEAFF. The full variable domain, in which reference TRBV5-1 and TRBJ1-1 provide the parts outside the CDR3, is KAGVTQTPRYLIKTRGQQVTLSCSPISGHRSVSWYQQTPGQGLQFLFEYFSETQRNKGNFPGRFSGRQFSNSRSEMNVSTLELGDSALYLCASSLGQPNTEAFFGQGTRLTVV.